These 32 T cell receptor beta chains share one sample of origin, sequenced in a study of blood T cells in healthy people across ages. It was with a sample-barcoded 5' primer and a J-beta primer mix that a second PCR of about 7 to 12 cycles was run. A single record per CDR3 protein comes from TCRdb applying MiXCR to the 5' RACE reads. Here the sample spans some 900,000 distinct CDR3 sequences, around 46% being singletons. Material: blood. Receptors were obtained from a man between 25 and 39 years old in good health.

A few counts support this clonotype. The V and J genes are TRBV10-2 and TRBJ2-5; perhaps TRBD2 as D (5 bases). V was clipped by 3 bases and J by 0 bases, with 11 bases between them. This CDR3 spans 15 amino acids. CDR1 is WSHSY and CDR2 is SAAADI in the germline V gene. CDR3 nucleotide sequence: TGCGCCAGCAGTGAACAATCCGGGAACCAAGAGACCCAGTACTTC. Its protein product is CASSEQSGNQETQYF.

The sample holds a few counts of this clonotype. The gene calls are TRBV9 and TRBJ2-7, with 9 nucleotides matching TRBD1. Unmatched junction bases numbered 8, after V lost 4 bases and J lost 0 bases. Germline CDR1 is SGDLS and CDR2 is YYNGEE. The CDR3 is 16 residues long. The chain's CDR3 is CASSPRGTGFSYEQYF. CDR3 coding DNA: TGTGCCAGCAGCCCTAGAGGGACAGGGTTCTCCTACGAGCAGTACTTC.

The V call is TRBV7-2, the J call TRBJ2-5; the D is unclear. The CDR3 sequence is 13 residues long. Trimming took off 0 bases at V and 0 bases at J, with 2 bases between the two ends. Germline CDR1 SGHTA, CDR2 FQGNSA. This CDR3 reads CASSLAHQETQYF. The DNA of the CDR3 is TGTGCCAGCAGCTTAGCGCACCAAGAGACCCAGTACTTC.

This clonotype came up many times. The chain links TRBV12-3 or TRBV12-4 to TRBJ2-7, with D hard to call. V was trimmed by 6 bases and J by 1 base, leaving 7 bases between them. This CDR3 spans 12 amino acids. The CDR3 DNA reads TGTGCCAGCAGCCCCGAGTCCTACGAGCAGTACTTC. It yields the protein CASSPESYEQYF.

This clonotype was detected a few times. The V call is TRBV7-2, the J call TRBJ1-2; D is ambiguous. Germline V lookup: CDR1 SGHTA, CDR2 FQGNSA. V was shortened by 3 bases and J by 10 bases, with 15 bases between the two germline ends. CDR3 size: 13 residues. As DNA, the CDR3 is TGTGCCAGCAGCTTGAGTCAGGTTCCCTCCTACACCTTC. This sequence encodes CASSLSQVPSYTF.

A word on this clonotype: Being one base from a much bigger clone, this may be a read error. This chain uses TRBV4-3 with TRBJ1-2, with 8 positions matching TRBD1. Germline V gives CDR1 LGHNA, CDR2 YSLEER. The CDR3 runs 13 residues. The CDR3 spells CANSPDRDYGYTF. CDR3 nucleotides: TGCGCCAACAGCCCGGACAGGGACTATGGCTACACCTTC.

The chain has TRBV4-1 and TRBJ2-3; no clear D gene. V lost 0 bases and J lost 2, with 9 bases in between. The CDR3 has 15 residues. Germline CDR1 is MGHRA and CDR2 is YSYEKL. The CDR3 sequence is CASSQDGVYTDTQYF. The CDR3 region has the DNA TGCGCCAGCAGCCAAGATGGCGTTTACACAGATACGCAGTATTTT.

The rearrangement uses TRBV5-1 and TRBJ2-3; TRBD2 agrees at 10 bases. The length of the CDR3 is 16 residues. Trimming at V came to 0 bases and at J to 5 bases, leaving 6 bases not matched to a gene. Germline CDR1 and CDR2: SGHRS and YFSETQ. The CDR3 bases are TGCGCCAGCAGCTTGGGCCTAGCGGGAGACGTAGATACGCAGTATTTT. Encoded protein: CASSLGLAGDVDTQYF.

Points on this clonotype: A much more abundant neighbour one base away suggests this may be a read error. V usage is TRBV5-6 and J usage is TRBJ1-5; weak D call: TRBD1 (5 bases). Germline lookup yields CDR1 SGHDT and CDR2 YYEEEE. The V end was cut by 0 bases, the J end by 5 bases, with 9 bases between. CDR3 length equals 14 residues. As DNA, the CDR3 is TGTGCCAGCAGCTTGGACTGGGGGGATCAGCCCCAGCATTTT. This codes for CASSLDWGDQPQHF.

The CDR3 coding sequence is TGCAGTGCTATTCGACAGTCTTTTAGCAATCAGCCCCAGCATTTT. Encoded protein: CSAIRQSFSNQPQHF. This chain joins TRBV20-1 and TRBJ1-5; a weak D match, TRBD1 (5 bases). This CDR3 comprises 15 residues. Per germline, CDR1 DFQATT and CDR2 SNEGSKA (reference sequence). Trimming stripped 4 bases from V and 0 bases from J, with 13 bases between.

The chain's CDR3 is CASSHRVGNEAFF. DNA of the CDR3: TGTGCCAGCAGCCATAGGGTCGGTAATGAAGCTTTCTTT. The rearrangement joins TRBV3-1 to TRBJ1-1, with D unclear. This CDR3 is 13 amino acids long. Between the trimmed V and J ends, which lost 3 bases and 7 bases, there was a span of 12 bases. Germline CDR1 reads LGHDT; CDR2 reads YNNKEL (reference sequence).

Of note for this clonotype: With a much larger clone just one base away, this may be a read error. The chain recombines TRBV29-1 with TRBJ2-1; 7 bases are shared with TRBD2. The J call could be wrong; TRBJ2-7 is a better fit for the DNA end. There are 15 residues in the CDR3. Germline V gives CDR1 SQVTM, CDR2 ANQGSEA. DNA of the CDR3: TGCAGCGTTGAAGATCCCCCGGGGGGTAACAATGAGCAGTACTTC. It is translated as CSVEDPPGGNNEQYF.

The V gene is TRBV15, the J gene TRBJ1-2; D gene unclear. Deletions cut 0 bases from V and 3 bases from J, with 5 bases between. Germline loops: CDR1 LNHNV, CDR2 YYDKDF (reference sequence). CDR3 length equals 13 residues. The DNA of the CDR3 is TGTGCCACCAGCAGAGATCTGTACTATGGCTACACCTTC. Encoded protein: CATSRDLYYGYTF.

Notes on this clonotype: This may stem from a read error, because a much larger clone lies one nucleotide away. CDR3 DNA: TGTGTCAGCAGGGAAACCGGAGAGACCCAGTACTTC. It yields the protein CVSRETGETQYF. The V gene is TRBV11-2, the J gene TRBJ2-5; D might be TRBD1 (5 bases). Germline CDR1 SGHAT, CDR2 FQNNGV. There are 12 residues in the CDR3.

The chain combines TRBV6-4 with TRBJ2-5; TRBD1 agrees at 7 bases. Germline-derived CDR1 and CDR2 are MRHNA and SNTAGT. CDR3 length: 17 residues. The J segment lost 2 bases and the V segment lost 2 bases, leaving 11 bases of the junction unmatched. The DNA for the CDR3 is TGTGCCAGCAGTGACCTAAGGACAGGCCGTATTCAAGAGACCCAGTACTTC. Translated, it gives CASSDLRTGRIQETQYF.

The chain uses TRBV15 and TRBJ2-5, with 9 bases identical to TRBD2. The CDR3 has 18 residues. Germline values: CDR1 LNHNV, CDR2 YYDKDF (reference sequence). The J segment lost 2 bases and the V segment lost 5 bases, leaving 15 bases of the junction unmatched. The chain's CDR3 is CATSSTFRGLADQETQYF. The CDR3 DNA is TGTGCCACCAGCTCCACCTTCAGGGGACTAGCCGATCAAGAGACCCAGTACTTC. The full variable domain, its missing parts supplied by reference TRBV15 and TRBJ2-5, is DAMVIQNPRYQVTQFGKPVTLSCSQTLNHNVMYWYQQKSSQAPKLLFHYYDKDFNNEADTPDNFQSRRPNTSFCFLDIRSPGLGDTAMYLCATSSTFRGLADQETQYFGPGTRLLVL.

As to this clonotype: A much more abundant neighbour one base away suggests this may be a read error. The V gene is TRBV27, the J gene TRBJ1-3; TRBD1 agrees at 8 bases. The CDR3 loop spans 11 amino acids. Germline values: CDR1 MNHEY, CDR2 SMNVEV (reference sequence). CDR3 sequence reads: CAGRTGGSIYF. CDR3 bases: TGTGCCGGCAGAACAGGGGGATCCATATATTTT.

This clonotype has just a few counts. This chain connects TRBV27 to TRBJ2-7; tentatively, D is TRBD1 or TRBD2 (6 bases each). V was pared by 6 bases and J by 7 bases, with 19 bases between. Germline assignment: CDR1 MNHEY and CDR2 SMNVEV (reference sequence). This CDR3 has 14 amino acids. CDR3 nucleotides: TGTGCCAGCAGACTCCGGGACATGGGGAGGGAGCAGTACTTC. Protein: CASRLRDMGREQYF.

Only a few counts were recorded for this clonotype. The V call is TRBV27, the J call TRBJ2-3, with 11 bases lining up with TRBD2. In germline, CDR1 is MNHEY, CDR2 SMNVEV (reference sequence). CDR3 length: 15 residues. With V trimmed by 8 bases and J by 6 bases, 10 bases remained unmatched. CDR3 nucleotides: TGTGCCAGCTTTGTTAGCGGGGGGGCTCGGGATACGCAGTATTTT. It yields the protein CASFVSGGARDTQYF.

A word on this clonotype: The junction shows a germline mismatch at one end, possibly a read error. V usage is TRBV10-3 and J usage is TRBJ2-7; D assignment may be TRBD1 or TRBD2 (6 bases each). This CDR3 comprises 14 residues. Per germline, CDR1 ENHRY and CDR2 SYGVKD. As DNA, the CDR3 is TGTGCCATCAGGGAATCGGCCGGGGGCTACGAACAGTACTTC. It encodes CAIRESAGGYEQYF.

Of note for this clonotype: The junction and the germline gene differ at one end; a read error may be behind it. This sequence joins TRBV5-1 and TRBJ2-3, with TRBD1 identical over 9 bases. Germline CDR1 SGHRS, CDR2 YFSETQ. CDR3 size: 16 residues. CDR3 in amino acids: CASSLATGGYADAQYF. CDR3 DNA: TGCGCCAGCAGCTTGGCGACAGGGGGTTACGCAGATGCGCAGTATTTT.

This sequence joins TRBV19 and TRBJ1-5; TRBD1 matches 7 bases. This CDR3 spans 15 amino acids. Trimming cost V 2 bases and J 3 bases; bases outside gene matches: 4. Per the germline V gene, CDR1 is LNHDA and CDR2 is SQIVND (reference sequence). The CDR3 region has the DNA TGTGCCAGTAGTATACGGGACAGCCACAATCAGCCCCAGCATTTT. It yields the protein CASSIRDSHNQPQHF.

This clonotype was seen only a few times. The chain has TRBV7-9 and TRBJ1-1; D call uncertain. Per germline, CDR1 SEHNR and CDR2 FQNEAQ (reference sequence). The CDR3 loop spans 15 amino acids. Trimming took 1 base from V and 4 from J, leaving 13 bases between them. DNA of the CDR3: TGTGCCAGCAGCTTAGAGGCAGGATCCCTCACTGAAGCTTTCTTT. Its translation is CASSLEAGSLTEAFF.

V and J are TRBV20-1 and TRBJ1-5; D unclear. CDR1 is DFQATT, CDR2 SNEGSKA, per germline (reference sequence). This CDR3 spans 15 amino acids. The germline V and J ends were trimmed by 4 bases and 4 bases, with 17 bases remaining between them. Here the CDR3 reads CSAMPRPGLNQPQHF. The CDR3 coding sequence is TGCAGTGCTATGCCTCGGCCGGGTTTAAATCAGCCCCAGCATTTT.

The genes are TRBV12-3 or TRBV12-4 and TRBJ2-2; D unclear. This CDR3 has 12 residues. Trimming took off 10 bases at V and 6 bases at J, with 12 bases between the two ends. CDR3 in amino acids: CANRLGAGELFF. CDR3 nucleotides: TGTGCCAACCGACTTGGCGCCGGGGAGCTGTTTTTT.

This clonotype was detected many times. This sequence joins TRBV10-3 and TRBJ2-3, with TRBD2 matching 12 bases. The V gene's germline CDR1 is ENHRY and CDR2 SYGVKD. Trimming cost V 0 bases and J 4 bases; bases outside gene matches: 8. The CDR3 has 18 amino acids. CDR3: CAISESASGGASADTQYF. DNA of the CDR3: TGTGCCATCAGTGAGTCGGCTAGCGGGGGGGCCAGCGCAGATACGCAGTATTTT.

The CDR3 DNA is TGTGCCAGCAGTCCTGGCCATACAGATACGCAGTATTTT. Translating it yields CASSPGHTDTQYF. J is TRBJ2-3 and V is TRBV6-4; D unresolved. V was trimmed by 5 bases and J by 3 bases, leaving 9 bases between them. The CDR3 has 13 residues. The germline CDR1 and CDR2 sequences are MRHNA and SNTAGT.

As concerns this clonotype: A read error may explain this, as a much larger clone is one base away. The gene calls are TRBV5-1 and TRBJ2-2, with 7 bases aligning to TRBD1. CDR3 size: 14 residues. Germline values: CDR1 SGHRS, CDR2 YFSETQ. The V segment lost 3 bases and the J segment 7 bases; nucleotides outside the gene matches: 6. DNA of the CDR3: TGCGCCAGCAGCTGGGACAGCTCTGGCGGGGAGCTGTTTTTT. It is translated as CASSWDSSGGELFF.

The chain is built from TRBV20-1 and TRBJ1-5; a possible D gene is TRBD1 (6 bases). V was trimmed by 2 bases and J by 1 base, leaving 9 bases between them. This CDR3 region has 14 residues. The V gene's germline CDR1 is DFQATT and CDR2 SNEGSKA (reference sequence). Written as DNA, the CDR3 is TGCAGTGCTAGACCAGGGGAAAGCAATCAGCCCCAGCATTTT. It yields the protein CSARPGESNQPQHF.

The chain has TRBV28 and TRBJ1-6, with D possibly TRBD1 on 5 matching bases. The V and J ends lost 4 bases and 7 bases respectively, with 11 bases between them. CDR3 size: 14 residues. Per germline, CDR1 MDHEN and CDR2 SYDVKM. CDR3: CASSWTSSNSPLHF. CDR3 DNA sequence: TGTGCCAGCAGTTGGACAAGTTCAAATTCACCCCTCCACTTT.

J is TRBJ2-7 and V is TRBV5-1, with no clear D. CDR1 is SGHRS and CDR2 is YFSETQ in the germline V gene. This CDR3 has 14 residues. V shed 4 bases and J shed 2 bases, with 13 bases lying between them. The CDR3 sequence: CASSTGLGTYEQYF. The DNA of the CDR3 is TGCGCCAGCAGCACCGGCCTGGGAACCTACGAGCAGTACTTC.

The gene calls are TRBV4-2 and TRBJ1-2; possibly TRBD1 for D (5 bases). Trimming took off 0 bases at V and 7 bases at J, with 15 bases between the two ends. This CDR3 is 15 amino acids long. The germline V gene has CDR1 LGHNA and CDR2 YNFKEQ. CDR3 sequence reads: CASSQDGTDLFGYTF. The CDR3 DNA sequence: TGTGCCAGCAGCCAAGATGGGACGGACCTATTTGGCTACACCTTC.